This T cell receptor beta chain was identified in a study of beta chain features in type 1 diabetes. The study, taken as a whole, reports: There was a moderate but significant shortening of TCRB CDR3s in all four CD4+ subsets of Type 1 diabetes patients.

Germline assignment: CDR1 DFQATT and CDR2 SNEGSKA (reference sequence). V was cut by 6 bases and J by 4 bases, with 8 bases left in between. This CDR3 has 11 amino acids. Reverse transcribing all isolated RNA meant expressed TCRB transcripts were sequenced. The table came from immunoSEQ multiplex PCR; TCRdb's copy has only in-frame clones and leaves some out. The profile shows 200,000 to 250,000 clones, around a quarter of them singletons. Worth noting for this clone: Its specificity is not known.

Material: central memory CD4+ T cells from blood. This receptor was identified in a man aged 30 to 39 in good health. The chain recombines TRBV20-1 with TRBJ2-3; D is uncertain. In DNA form, the CDR3 reads TGCAGTGCAAAAATAGCAGATACGCAGTATTTT. This gives the protein CSAKIADTQYF.